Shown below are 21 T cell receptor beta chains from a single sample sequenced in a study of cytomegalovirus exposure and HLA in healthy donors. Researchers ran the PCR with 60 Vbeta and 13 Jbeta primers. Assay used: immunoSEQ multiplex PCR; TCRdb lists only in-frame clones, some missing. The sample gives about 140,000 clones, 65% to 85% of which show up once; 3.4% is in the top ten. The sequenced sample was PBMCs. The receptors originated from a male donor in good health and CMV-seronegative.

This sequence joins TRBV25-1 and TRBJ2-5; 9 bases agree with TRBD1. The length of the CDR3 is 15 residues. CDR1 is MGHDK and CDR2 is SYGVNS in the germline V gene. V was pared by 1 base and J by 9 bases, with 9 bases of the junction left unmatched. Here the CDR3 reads CASSESGTGRRAQYF. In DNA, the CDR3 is TGTGCCAGCAGTGAATCTGGGACAGGGAGGCGGGCCCAGTACTTC.

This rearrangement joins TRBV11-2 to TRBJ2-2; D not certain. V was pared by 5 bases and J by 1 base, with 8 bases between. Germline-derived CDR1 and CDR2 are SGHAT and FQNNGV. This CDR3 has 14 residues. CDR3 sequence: CASSARLNTGELFF. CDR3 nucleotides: TGTGCCAGCAGCGCCCGACTGAACACCGGGGAGCTGTTTTTT.

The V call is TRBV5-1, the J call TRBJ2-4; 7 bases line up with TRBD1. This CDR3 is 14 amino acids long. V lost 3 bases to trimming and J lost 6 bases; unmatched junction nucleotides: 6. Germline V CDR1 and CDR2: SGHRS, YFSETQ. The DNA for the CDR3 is TGCGCCAGCAGCTCGGGGACAGTTGGAAACATTCAGTACTTC. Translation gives CASSSGTVGNIQYF.

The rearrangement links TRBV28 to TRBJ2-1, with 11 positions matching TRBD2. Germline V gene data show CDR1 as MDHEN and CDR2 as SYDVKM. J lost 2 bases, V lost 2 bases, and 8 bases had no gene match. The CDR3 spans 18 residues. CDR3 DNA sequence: TGTGCCAGCAGTTTAGGGCTAGCGGGAGGCCGGGCCTACAATGAGCAGTTCTTC. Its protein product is CASSLGLAGGRAYNEQFF.

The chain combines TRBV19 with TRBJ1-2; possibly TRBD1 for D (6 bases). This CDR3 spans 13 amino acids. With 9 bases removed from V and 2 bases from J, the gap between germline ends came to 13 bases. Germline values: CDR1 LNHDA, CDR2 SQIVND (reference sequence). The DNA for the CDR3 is TGTGCCAGCAGATCGGGACAAAACTATGGCTACACCTTC. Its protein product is CASRSGQNYGYTF.

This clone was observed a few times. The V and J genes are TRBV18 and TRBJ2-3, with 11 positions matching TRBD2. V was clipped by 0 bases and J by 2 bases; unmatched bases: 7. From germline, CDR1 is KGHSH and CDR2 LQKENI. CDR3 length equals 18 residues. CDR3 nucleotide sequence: TGTGCCAGCTCACCACCGGAGACTAGCGGGGTCACCACAGATACGCAGTATTTT. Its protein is CASSPPETSGVTTDTQYF.

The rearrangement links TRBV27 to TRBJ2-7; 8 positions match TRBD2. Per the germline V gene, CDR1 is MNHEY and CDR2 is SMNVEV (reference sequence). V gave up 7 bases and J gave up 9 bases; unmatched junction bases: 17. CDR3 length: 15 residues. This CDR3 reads CASNLGLAGEKGQYF. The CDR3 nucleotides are TGTGCCAGCAACTTAGGACTAGCAGGGGAGAAAGGGCAGTACTTC.

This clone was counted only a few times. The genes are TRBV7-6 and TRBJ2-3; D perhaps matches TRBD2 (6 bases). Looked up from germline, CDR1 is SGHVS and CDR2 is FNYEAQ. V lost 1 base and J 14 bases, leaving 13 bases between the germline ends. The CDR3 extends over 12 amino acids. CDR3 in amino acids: CASSLGRATWYF. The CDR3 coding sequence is TGTGCCAGCAGCTTAGGGAGGGCTACGTGGTATTTT.

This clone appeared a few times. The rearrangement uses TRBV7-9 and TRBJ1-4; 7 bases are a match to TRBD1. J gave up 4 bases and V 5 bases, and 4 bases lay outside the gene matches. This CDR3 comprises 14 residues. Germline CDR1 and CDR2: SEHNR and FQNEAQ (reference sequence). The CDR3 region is CASSLQGLNEKLFF. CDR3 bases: TGTGCCAGCAGCCTACAGGGGCTTAATGAAAAACTGTTTTTT.

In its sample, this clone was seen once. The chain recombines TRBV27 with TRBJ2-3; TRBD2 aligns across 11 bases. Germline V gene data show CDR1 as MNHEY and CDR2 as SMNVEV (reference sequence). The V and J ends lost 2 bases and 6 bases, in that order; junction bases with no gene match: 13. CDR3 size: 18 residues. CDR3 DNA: TGTGCCAGCAGTTTAAGGCCACTAGCGGGAGAGGGAGTGGATACGCAGTATTTT. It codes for CASSLRPLAGEGVDTQYF.

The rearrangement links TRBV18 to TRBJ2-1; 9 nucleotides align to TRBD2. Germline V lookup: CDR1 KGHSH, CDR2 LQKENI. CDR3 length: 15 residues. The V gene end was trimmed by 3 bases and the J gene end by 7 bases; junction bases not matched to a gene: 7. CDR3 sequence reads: CASSPGGRALNEQFF. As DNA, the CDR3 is TGTGCCAGCTCACCCGGCGGGAGGGCCCTGAATGAGCAGTTCTTC.

The CDR3 loop reads CASSIGGGLGGGNEQFF. CDR3 nucleotides: TGTGCCAGCAGTATAGGTGGAGGGCTAGGCGGAGGTAATGAGCAGTTCTTC. The chain combines TRBV2 with TRBJ2-1, with a possible D match to TRBD2 (6 bases). Germline lookup yields CDR1 SNHLY and CDR2 FYNNEI. The CDR3 consists of 17 residues. V lost 5 bases and J 7 bases, leaving 24 bases between the germline ends.

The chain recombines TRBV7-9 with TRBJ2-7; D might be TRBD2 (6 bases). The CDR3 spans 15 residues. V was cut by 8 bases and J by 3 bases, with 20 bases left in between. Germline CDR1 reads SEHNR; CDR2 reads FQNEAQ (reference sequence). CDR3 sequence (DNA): TGTGCCAGCTGTGCGGGACTTCGGCCGGTCTACGAGCAGTACTTC. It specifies CASCAGLRPVYEQYF.

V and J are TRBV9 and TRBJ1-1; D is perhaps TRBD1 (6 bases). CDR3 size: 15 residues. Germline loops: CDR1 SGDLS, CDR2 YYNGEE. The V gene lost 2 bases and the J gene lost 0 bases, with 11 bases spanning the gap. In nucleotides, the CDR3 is TGTGCCAGCAGCGTCAGGGGAGGGATGAACACTGAAGCTTTCTTT. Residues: CASSVRGGMNTEAFF.

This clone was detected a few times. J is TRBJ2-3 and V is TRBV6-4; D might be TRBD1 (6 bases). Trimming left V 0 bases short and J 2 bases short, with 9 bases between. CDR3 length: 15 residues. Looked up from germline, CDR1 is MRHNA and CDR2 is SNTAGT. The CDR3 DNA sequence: TGTGCCAGCAGTGACTCAGGGGGAAACACAGATACGCAGTATTTT. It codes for CASSDSGGNTDTQYF.

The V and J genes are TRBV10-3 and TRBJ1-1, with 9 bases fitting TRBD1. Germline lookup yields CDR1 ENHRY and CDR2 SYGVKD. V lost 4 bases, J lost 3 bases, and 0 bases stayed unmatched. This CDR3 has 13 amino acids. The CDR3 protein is CAISGTGDTEAFF. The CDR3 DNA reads TGTGCCATCAGTGGGACAGGGGACACTGAAGCTTTCTTT.

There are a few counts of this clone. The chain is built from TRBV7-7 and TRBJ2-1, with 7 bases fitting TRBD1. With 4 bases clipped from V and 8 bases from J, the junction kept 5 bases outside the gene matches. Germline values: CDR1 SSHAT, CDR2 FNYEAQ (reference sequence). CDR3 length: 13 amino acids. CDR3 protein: CASSSYRGDEQFF. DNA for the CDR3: TGTGCCAGCAGCTCGTACAGGGGAGATGAGCAGTTCTTC. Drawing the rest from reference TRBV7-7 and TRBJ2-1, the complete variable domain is GAGVSQSPRYKVTKRGQDVTLRCDPISSHATLYWYQQALGQGPEFLTYFNYEAQPDKSGLPSDRFSAERPEGSISTLTIQRTEQRDSAMYRCASSSYRGDEQFFGPGTRLTVL.

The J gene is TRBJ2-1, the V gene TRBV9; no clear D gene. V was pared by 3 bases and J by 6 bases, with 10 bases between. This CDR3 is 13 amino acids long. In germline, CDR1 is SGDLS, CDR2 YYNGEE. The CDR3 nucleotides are TGTGCCAGCAGCGCTATACTAACCAATGAGCAGTTCTTC. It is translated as CASSAILTNEQFF.

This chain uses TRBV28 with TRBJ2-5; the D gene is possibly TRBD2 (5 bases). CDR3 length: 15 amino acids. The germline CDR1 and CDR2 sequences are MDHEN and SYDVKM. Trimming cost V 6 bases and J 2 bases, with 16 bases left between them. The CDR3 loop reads CASRYGITKQETQYF. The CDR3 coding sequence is TGTGCCAGCAGGTACGGGATAACCAAACAAGAGACCCAGTACTTC.

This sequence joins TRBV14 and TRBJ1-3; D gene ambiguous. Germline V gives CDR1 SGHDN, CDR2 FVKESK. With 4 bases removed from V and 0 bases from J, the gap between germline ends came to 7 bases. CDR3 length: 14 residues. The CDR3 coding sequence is TGTGCCAGCAGCCCCTATGTCTCTGGAAACACCATATATTTT. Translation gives CASSPYVSGNTIYF. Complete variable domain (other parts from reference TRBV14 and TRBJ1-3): EAGVTQFPSHSVIEKGQTVTLRCDPISGHDNLYWYRRVMGKEIKFLLHFVKESKQDESGMPNNRFLAERTGGTYSTLKVQPAELEDSGVYFCASSPYVSGNTIYFGEGSWLTVV.

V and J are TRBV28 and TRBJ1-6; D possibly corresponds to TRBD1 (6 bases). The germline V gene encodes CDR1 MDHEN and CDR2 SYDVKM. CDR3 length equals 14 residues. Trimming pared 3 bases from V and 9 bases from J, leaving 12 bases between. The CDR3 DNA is TGTGCCAGCAGTTTCCCGGACAGAACTTCACCCCTCCACTTT. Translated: CASSFPDRTSPLHF. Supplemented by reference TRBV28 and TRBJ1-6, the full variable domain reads DVKVTQSSRYLVKRTGEKVFLECVQDMDHENMFWYRQDPGLGLRLIYFSYDVKMKEKGDIPEGYSVSREKKERFSLILESASTNQTSMYLCASSFPDRTSPLHFGNGTRLTVT.